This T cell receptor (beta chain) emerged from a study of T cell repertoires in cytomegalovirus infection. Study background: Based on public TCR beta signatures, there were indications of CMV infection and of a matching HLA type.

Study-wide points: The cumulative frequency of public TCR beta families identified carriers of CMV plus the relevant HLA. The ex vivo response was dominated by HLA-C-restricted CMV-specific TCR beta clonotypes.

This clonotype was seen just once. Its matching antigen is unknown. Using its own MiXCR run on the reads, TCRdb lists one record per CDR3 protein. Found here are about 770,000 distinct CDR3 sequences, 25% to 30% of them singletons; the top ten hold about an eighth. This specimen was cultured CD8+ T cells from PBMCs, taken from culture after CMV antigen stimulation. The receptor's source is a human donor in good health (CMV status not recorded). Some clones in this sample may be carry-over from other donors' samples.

The CDR3 here is CASSEGTPNTGELFF. The CDR3 nucleotides read TGTGCCAGCAGTGAGGGAACCCCGAACACCGGGGAGCTGTTTTTT. V and J are TRBV27 and TRBJ2-2, with a tentative D call TRBD2 (5 bases). The CDR3 runs 15 residues. Looked up from germline, CDR1 is MNHEY and CDR2 is SMNVEV (reference sequence). V was clipped by 5 bases and J by 0 bases, with 10 bases between them.